This T cell receptor (beta chain) was sequenced for a study of shared clonotypes between healthy human individuals. Notes on the study in general: Donor scarcity curtailed the genetic and exposure-history diversity represented herein. Larger richness was generally estimated for naive than memory subsets.

Only a few counts were recorded for this clone. Antigen unknown. The table came from immunoSEQ multiplex PCR; TCRdb's copy has only in-frame clones and leaves some out. The profile shows roughly 590,000 clones, 95% of them singletons. With 4 bases removed from V and 6 bases from J, the gap between germline ends came to 13 bases. The germline V gene encodes CDR1 MGHRA and CDR2 YSYEKL. This CDR3 spans 13 amino acids. In the naive CD8 group, cells lacked CD45RO and were positively selected for CCR7, so terminally differentiated effector memory CD45RA+ cells were left out. The receptor was isolated from a woman younger than 45 in good health. The chain uses TRBV4-1 and TRBJ2-7; D may be TRBD1 or TRBD2 (5 bases each). The sequenced material came from naive CD8+ T cells sorted from blood. CDR3 in amino acids: CASSPEEGPEQYF. The DNA for the CDR3 is TGCGCCAGCAGCCCTGAAGAGGGGCCCGAGCAGTACTTC.